Here is one TCR beta chain with its context. The data were obtained in a study of blood T cell repertoires in COVID-19. The authors' processing: Counts of nucleated cells, estimated from reference gene primer amplification, were obtained. The data were produced by immunoSEQ multiplex PCR, yet TCRdb's version contains in-frame clones alone and is incomplete. V, J and clone size are taken as reported in that table, and D and trimming were inferred from the DNA itself. The sample shows approximately 250,000 clones, about 85% of them seen only once. This CDR3 region has 13 residues. From germline, CDR1 is MNHEY and CDR2 SVGAGI. The trim removed 7 bases at V and 1 base at J, leaving 3 bases unmatched.

This TCR was sampled from a man aged 35-49 years with acute or convalescent COVID-19. Sequencing input: peripheral blood. The J gene is TRBJ2-7, the V gene TRBV6-5; TRBD2 matches 8 bases. The DNA of the CDR3 is TGTGCCAGCAAGCGGGGGCGATCCTACGAGCAGTACTTC. The encoded protein is CASKRGRSYEQYF.